Shown below are 21 T cell receptor beta chains from a single sample sequenced in a study of identical twins. TCRdb recomputed calls from the 5' RACE reads with MiXCR, one row per CDR3 protein. The sample includes about 240,000 distinct CDR3 sequences, 7.5% of them seen just once. In addition, the sample was reused for a study of yellow fever vaccine responses in identical twins.

The sequencing input was CD8+ T cells sorted from blood. The receptors were sampled from a young woman in good health.

There are a few counts of this clonotype. The V call is TRBV6-1, the J call TRBJ2-1; D perhaps matches TRBD2 (7 bases). Germline V gene lookup returns CDR1 MNHNS and CDR2 SASEGT. V was trimmed by 5 bases and J by 7 bases, leaving 15 bases between them. CDR3 length: 14 residues. CDR3 in amino acids: CASSRGGALNEQFF. In nucleotides, the CDR3 is TGTGCCAGCAGTAGGGGGGGGGCTCTTAATGAGCAGTTCTTC.

This clonotype was found many times. The J gene is TRBJ1-1, the V gene TRBV28; D not certain. The germline V gene encodes CDR1 MDHEN and CDR2 SYDVKM. V was cut by 3 bases and J by 3 bases, with 2 bases left in between. This CDR3 is 11 amino acids long. DNA of the CDR3: TGTGCCAGCAGTTTTGACACTGAAGCTTTCTTT. This gives the protein CASSFDTEAFF.

This clonotype was seen ten or more times. J is TRBJ2-5 and V is TRBV12-3 or TRBV12-4; 7 bases line up with TRBD2. J lost 3 bases, V lost 4 bases, and 11 bases had no gene match. This CDR3 has 16 residues. CDR3 amino acids: CASSSSGAGVEETQYF. The CDR3 DNA reads as TGTGCCAGCAGTTCGTCCGGGGCGGGGGTTGAAGAGACCCAGTACTTC.

The chain couples TRBV4-2 to TRBJ1-1; 7 bases line up with TRBD1. The length of the CDR3 is 14 residues. The junction had 5 bases not matched to a gene; V was cut back by 3 bases and J by 4 bases. Per the germline V gene, CDR1 is LGHNA and CDR2 is YNFKEQ. Here the CDR3 reads CASSQPGQLTEAFF. CDR3 DNA sequence: TGTGCCAGCAGCCAGCCGGGACAGCTCACTGAAGCTTTCTTT.

There are many counts of this clonotype. The V and J genes are TRBV24-1 and TRBJ2-1; 8 positions agree with TRBD1. Germline V gene sequence: CDR1 KGHDR, CDR2 SFDVKD. The V segment lost 3 bases and the J segment 8 bases; nucleotides outside the gene matches: 8. The CDR3 spans 15 residues. The CDR3 protein is CATSDPTGAHYEQFF. CDR3 DNA sequence: TGTGCCACCAGTGATCCGACAGGGGCTCACTATGAGCAGTTCTTC.

This clonotype has just a few counts. The rearrangement uses TRBV12-3 or TRBV12-4 and TRBJ2-2; D unresolved. V was shortened by 3 bases and J by 4 bases, with 6 bases between the two germline ends. CDR3 length: 13 residues. The chain's CDR3 is CASSFGLTGELFF. In DNA, the CDR3 is TGTGCCAGCAGTTTTGGGCTCACCGGGGAGCTGTTTTTT.

The chain joins TRBV7-9 to TRBJ2-2; 13 nucleotides agree with TRBD2. Germline loops: CDR1 SEHNR, CDR2 FQNEAQ (reference sequence). The junction had 1 base not matched to a gene; V was cut back by 5 bases and J by 10 bases. The CDR3 runs to 13 residues. This chain's CDR3 is CASSGLAGEELFF. DNA of the CDR3: TGTGCCAGCAGCGGACTAGCGGGAGAGGAGCTGTTTTTT.

This chain joins TRBV10-1 and TRBJ1-1; D is unresolved. V dropped 5 bases and J dropped 8 bases, with 18 bases sitting between them. The CDR3 totals 14 residues. Per the germline V gene, CDR1 is WNHNN and CDR2 is SYGVQD (reference sequence). The CDR3 loop is CASSLDAGKVEAFF. CDR3 bases: TGCGCCAGCAGTTTGGACGCCGGGAAGGTCGAAGCTTTCTTT.

This clonotype was seen repeatedly, ten times or more. This rearrangement joins TRBV29-1 to TRBJ2-5; 8 positions match TRBD2. Looked up from germline, CDR1 is SQVTM and CDR2 is ANQGSEA. This CDR3 spans 17 amino acids. V lost 3 bases and J lost 4; bases outside the gene matches: 16. The CDR3 DNA reads TGCAGCGTTGAGATATTTGCTAGCGGGTATGAGTTAGAGACCCAGTACTTC. It encodes CSVEIFASGYELETQYF. Looking up the rest from reference TRBV29-1 and TRBJ2-5 gives the full variable domain: SAVISQKPSRDICQRGTSLTIQCQVDSQVTMMFWYRQQPGQSLTLIATANQGSEATYESGFVIDKFPISRPNLTFSTLTVSNMSPEDSSIYLCSVEIFASGYELETQYFGPGTRLLVL.

This sequence joins TRBV7-8 and TRBJ2-3, with 9 positions matching TRBD2. Unmatched junction bases numbered 3, after V lost 1 base and J lost 4 bases. Germline CDR1 is SGHVS and CDR2 is FQNEAQ. The length of the CDR3 is 15 residues. The CDR3 spells CASSLVRGRADTQYF. The CDR3 coding sequence is TGTGCCAGCAGCTTAGTCCGCGGGAGGGCAGATACGCAGTATTTT.

The rearrangement links TRBV13 to TRBJ2-5; 7 bases map to TRBD2. Germline trimming cut 5 bases from V and 4 bases from J; bases unmatched to any gene: 13. CDR1 and CDR2 from the germline V gene are PRHDT and FYEKMQ (reference sequence). The CDR3 loop spans 16 amino acids. The CDR3 spells CASSPGLLGGRETQYF. In DNA, the CDR3 is TGTGCCAGCAGCCCGGGGCTACTGGGAGGGCGAGAGACCCAGTACTTC.

This clonotype has just a few counts. V is TRBV2 and J is TRBJ2-5; D may be TRBD1 or TRBD2 (5 bases each). There are 15 residues in the CDR3. V dropped 6 bases and J dropped 4 bases, with 18 bases sitting between them. The germline CDR1 and CDR2 sequences are SNHLY and FYNNEI. The chain's CDR3 is CASSGVPQGRETQYF. CDR3 in DNA: TGTGCCAGCAGCGGGGTACCTCAGGGTCGAGAGACCCAGTACTTC.

This clonotype was observed a few times. The gene calls are TRBV4-1 and TRBJ2-2, with 16 nucleotides matching TRBD2. Germline values: CDR1 MGHRA, CDR2 YSYEKL. The junction had 8 bases not matched to a gene; V was cut back by 1 base and J by 0 bases. The CDR3 loop spans 21 amino acids. The DNA for the CDR3 is TGCGCCAGCAGCCAAGCATTGCCGGGACTAGCGGGGGGGCCGAACACCGGGGAGCTGTTTTTT. Translation gives CASSQALPGLAGGPNTGELFF.

There are many counts of this clonotype. The chain employs TRBV20-1 and TRBJ1-1; D gene unclear. Germline V gene sequence: CDR1 DFQATT, CDR2 SNEGSKA (reference sequence). The CDR3 runs 13 residues. The germline V and J ends were trimmed by 0 bases and 6 bases, with 11 bases remaining between them. CDR3 loop: CSARDVGKPEAFF. Here the CDR3 DNA reads TGCAGTGCTAGAGATGTGGGGAAACCTGAAGCTTTCTTT.

In this sample, this clonotype turned up many times. The chain uses TRBV12-3 or TRBV12-4 and TRBJ2-3; the match to TRBD1 covers 7 bases. Unmatched junction bases numbered 12, after V lost 1 base and J lost 5 bases. This CDR3 comprises 17 residues. This CDR3 is CASSLVRDRSELDTQYF. CDR3 nucleotides: TGTGCCAGCAGTTTAGTTAGGGACAGAAGTGAACTAGATACGCAGTATTTT.

This clonotype was recorded at least ten times. The V gene is TRBV3-1, the J gene TRBJ2-7; D gene unclear. The germline V gene encodes CDR1 LGHDT and CDR2 YNNKEL (reference sequence). V shed 4 bases and J shed 4 bases, with 8 bases lying between them. There are 12 residues in the CDR3. CDR3 protein: CASSLVEYEQYV. CDR3 DNA: TGTGCCAGCAGCCTCGTCGAATACGAGCAGTACGTC.

In its sample, this clonotype was seen many times. The CDR3 nucleotides are TGCAGCGTTGAGAAACAGGGTGACGAGCAGTACTTC. Residues: CSVEKQGDEQYF. This chain joins TRBV29-1 and TRBJ2-7, with D possibly matching TRBD1 (6 bases). Germline loops: CDR1 SQVTM, CDR2 ANQGSEA. The CDR3 sequence is 12 residues long. V lost 3 bases and J 5 bases, leaving 11 bases between the germline ends.

This clonotype was detected only a few times. The V and J genes are TRBV7-9 and TRBJ1-5; D uncertain. Trimming pared 5 bases from V and 1 base from J, leaving 6 bases between. Germline values: CDR1 SEHNR, CDR2 FQNEAQ (reference sequence). CDR3 size: 13 residues. This CDR3 is CASSPASNQPQHF. CDR3 bases: TGTGCCAGCAGCCCCGCAAGCAATCAGCCCCAGCATTTT. Based on the CDR3 plus reference TRBV7-9 and TRBJ1-5, the full variable domain is DTGVSQNPRHKITKRGQNVTFRCDPISEHNRLYWYRQTLGQGPEFLTYFQNEAQLEKSRLLSDRFSAERPKGSFSTLEIQRTEQGDSAMYLCASSPASNQPQHFGDGTRLSIL.

At least ten counts were recorded for this clonotype. This rearrangement joins TRBV28 to TRBJ2-2; TRBD2 matches at 16 bases. The CDR3 consists of 20 residues. Germline V gene lookup returns CDR1 MDHEN and CDR2 SYDVKM. J was trimmed by 0 bases and V by 5 bases; bases with no gene match: 9. DNA for the CDR3: TGTGCCAGCAGTACGTTGGCCGGGACTAGCGGGGGGGCGAACACCGGGGAGCTGTTTTTT. Amino acids: CASSTLAGTSGGANTGELFF. The whole variable domain, remainder taken from reference TRBV28 and TRBJ2-2, is DVKVTQSSRYLVKRTGEKVFLECVQDMDHENMFWYRQDPGLGLRLIYFSYDVKMKEKGDIPEGYSVSREKKERFSLILESASTNQTSMYLCASSTLAGTSGGANTGELFFGEGSRLTVL.

This clonotype was seen at least ten times. This chain's CDR3 is CASSWGLAGVLRFF. DNA of the CDR3: TGTGCCAGCAGCTGGGGACTAGCGGGAGTTTTGCGGTTCTTC. The gene calls are TRBV7-9 and TRBJ2-1, with 14 bases aligning to TRBD2. CDR3 length equals 14 residues. CDR1 is SEHNR and CDR2 is FQNEAQ in the germline V gene (reference sequence). V was clipped by 4 bases and J by 15 bases; unmatched bases: 8. Looking up the rest from reference TRBV7-9 and TRBJ2-1 gives the full variable domain: DTGVSQNPRHKITKRGQNVTFRCDPISEHNRLYWYRQTLGQGPEFLTYFQNEAQLEKSRLLSDRFSAERPKGSFSTLEIQRTEQGDSAMYLCASSWGLAGVLRFFGPGTRLTVL.

This clonotype has a handful of counts. V is TRBV29-1 and J is TRBJ2-1, with D possibly called TRBD1 or TRBD2 (6 bases each). This CDR3 is 12 amino acids long. The V gene lost 3 bases and the J gene lost 7 bases, with 10 bases spanning the gap. Germline CDR1 is SQVTM and CDR2 is ANQGSEA. CDR3: CSVEGAGNEQFF. CDR3 nucleotides: TGCAGCGTTGAGGGGGCGGGGAATGAGCAGTTCTTC.